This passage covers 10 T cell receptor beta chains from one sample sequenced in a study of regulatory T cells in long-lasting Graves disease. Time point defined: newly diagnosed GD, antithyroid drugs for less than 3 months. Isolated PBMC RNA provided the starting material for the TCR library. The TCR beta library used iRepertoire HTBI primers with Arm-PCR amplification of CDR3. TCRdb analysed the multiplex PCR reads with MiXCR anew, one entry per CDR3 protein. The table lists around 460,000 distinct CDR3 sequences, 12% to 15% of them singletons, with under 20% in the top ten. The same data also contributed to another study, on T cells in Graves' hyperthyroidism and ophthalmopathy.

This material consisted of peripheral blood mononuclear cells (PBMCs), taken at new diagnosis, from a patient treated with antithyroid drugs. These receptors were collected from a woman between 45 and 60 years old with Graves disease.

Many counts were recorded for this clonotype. This chain's CDR3 is CASSTSGTGTDTQYF. In DNA, the CDR3 is TGCGCCAGCAGCACCTCCGGGACCGGAACAGATACGCAGTATTTT. This chain links TRBV5-1 with TRBJ2-3, with D possibly called TRBD1 or TRBD2 (5 bases each). This CDR3 is 15 amino acids long. The germline V gene has CDR1 SGHRS and CDR2 YFSETQ. V lost 4 bases, J lost 3 bases, and 15 bases lay in between.

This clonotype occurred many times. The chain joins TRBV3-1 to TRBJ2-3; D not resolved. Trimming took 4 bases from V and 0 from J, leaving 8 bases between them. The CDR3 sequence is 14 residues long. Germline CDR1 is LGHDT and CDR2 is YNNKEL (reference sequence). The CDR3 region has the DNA TGTGCCAGCAGCCTTACATCTAGCACAGATACGCAGTATTTT. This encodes CASSLTSSTDTQYF.

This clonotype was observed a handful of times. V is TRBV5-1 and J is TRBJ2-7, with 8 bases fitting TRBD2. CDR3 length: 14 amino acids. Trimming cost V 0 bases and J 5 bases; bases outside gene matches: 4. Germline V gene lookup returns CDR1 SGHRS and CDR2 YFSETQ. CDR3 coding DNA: TGCGCCAGCAGCTTGGGGCGGGAGGTGGACGAGCAGTACTTC. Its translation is CASSLGREVDEQYF.

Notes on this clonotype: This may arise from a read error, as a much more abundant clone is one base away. The CDR3 sequence: CASSQGRGLINQPQHF. In nucleotides, the CDR3 is TGTGCCAGCAGCCAAGGGCGGGGCCTTATTAATCAGCCCCAGCATTTT. The V call is TRBV3-1, the J call TRBJ1-5, with D perhaps TRBD1 (5 bases). Trimming pared 1 base from V and 4 bases from J, leaving 14 bases between. Germline lookup yields CDR1 LGHDT and CDR2 YNNKEL (reference sequence). This CDR3 is 16 amino acids long.

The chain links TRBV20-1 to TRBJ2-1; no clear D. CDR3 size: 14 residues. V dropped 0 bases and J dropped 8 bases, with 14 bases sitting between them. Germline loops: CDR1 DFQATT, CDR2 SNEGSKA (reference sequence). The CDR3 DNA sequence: TGCAGTGCTAGAGATCCGTGGGCGGCGGATGAGCAGTTCTTC. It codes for CSARDPWAADEQFF.

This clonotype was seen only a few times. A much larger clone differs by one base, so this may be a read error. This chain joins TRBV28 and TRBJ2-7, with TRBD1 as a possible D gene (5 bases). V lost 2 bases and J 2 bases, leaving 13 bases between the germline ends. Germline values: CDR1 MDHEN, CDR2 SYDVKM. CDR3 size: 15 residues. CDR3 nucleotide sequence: TGTGCCAGCAGTTTACAGACAGACTGGCCCTACGAGCAGTACTTC. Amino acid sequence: CASSLQTDWPYEQYF.

CDR3: CASSWDGPSAEQFF. The CDR3 nucleotides read TGTGCCAGCAGCTGGGACGGACCGTCGGCTGAGCAGTTCTTC. The chain links TRBV6-2 or TRBV6-3 to TRBJ2-1; TRBD1 or TRBD2 may be the D gene (5 bases each). The V and J ends lost 6 bases and 9 bases respectively, with 18 bases between them. The length of the CDR3 is 14 residues. Germline V gene data show CDR1 as MNHEY and CDR2 as SVGEGT.

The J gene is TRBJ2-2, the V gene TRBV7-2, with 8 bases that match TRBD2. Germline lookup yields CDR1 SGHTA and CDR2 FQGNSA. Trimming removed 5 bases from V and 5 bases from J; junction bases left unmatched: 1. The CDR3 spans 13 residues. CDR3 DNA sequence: TGTGCCAGCAGCCGACTAGCGACCGGGGAGCTGTTTTTT. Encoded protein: CASSRLATGELFF.

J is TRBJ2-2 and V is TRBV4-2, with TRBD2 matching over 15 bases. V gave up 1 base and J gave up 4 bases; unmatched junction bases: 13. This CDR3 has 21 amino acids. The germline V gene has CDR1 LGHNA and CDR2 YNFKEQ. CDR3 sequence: CASSQVGDRTSGRAGTGELFF. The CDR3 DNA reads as TGTGCCAGCAGCCAAGTGGGGGATCGGACTAGCGGGAGGGCCGGCACCGGGGAGCTGTTTTTT.

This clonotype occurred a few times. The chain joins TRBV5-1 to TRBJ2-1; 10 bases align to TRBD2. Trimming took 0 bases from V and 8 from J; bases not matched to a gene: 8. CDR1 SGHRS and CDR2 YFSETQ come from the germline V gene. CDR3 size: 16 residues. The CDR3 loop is CASSLGGLAGDYEQFF. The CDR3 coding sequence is TGCGCCAGCAGCTTGGGCGGTCTAGCGGGAGACTATGAGCAGTTCTTC.